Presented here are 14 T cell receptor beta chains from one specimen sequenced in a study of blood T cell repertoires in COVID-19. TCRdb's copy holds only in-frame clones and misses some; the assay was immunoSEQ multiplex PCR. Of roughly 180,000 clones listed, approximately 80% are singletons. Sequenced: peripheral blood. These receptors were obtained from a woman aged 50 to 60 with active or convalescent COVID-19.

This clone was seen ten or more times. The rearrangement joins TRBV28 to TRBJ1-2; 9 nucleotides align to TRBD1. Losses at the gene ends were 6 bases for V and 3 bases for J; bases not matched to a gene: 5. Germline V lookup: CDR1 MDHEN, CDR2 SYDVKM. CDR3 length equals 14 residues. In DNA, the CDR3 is TGTGCCAGCAGAATCGGACAGGGGCACTATGGCTACACCTTC. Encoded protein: CASRIGQGHYGYTF.

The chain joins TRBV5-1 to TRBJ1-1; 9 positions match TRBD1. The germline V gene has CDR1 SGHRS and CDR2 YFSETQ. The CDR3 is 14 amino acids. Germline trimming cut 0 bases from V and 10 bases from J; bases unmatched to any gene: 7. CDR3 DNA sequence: TGCGCCAGCAGCTTGGGGACAGGGGCCGGGGGAGCTTTCTTT. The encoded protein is CASSLGTGAGGAFF.

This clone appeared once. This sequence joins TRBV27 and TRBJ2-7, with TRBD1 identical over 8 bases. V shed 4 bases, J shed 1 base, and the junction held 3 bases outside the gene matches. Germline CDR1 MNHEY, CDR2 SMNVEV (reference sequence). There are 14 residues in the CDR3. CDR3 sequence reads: CASSSRQGSYEQYF. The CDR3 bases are TGTGCCAGCAGTTCGAGACAGGGGTCCTACGAGCAGTACTTC.

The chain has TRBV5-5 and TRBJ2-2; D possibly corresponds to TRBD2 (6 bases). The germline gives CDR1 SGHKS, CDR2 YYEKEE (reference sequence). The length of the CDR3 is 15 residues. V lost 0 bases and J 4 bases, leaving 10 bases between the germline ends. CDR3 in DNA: TGTGCCAGCAGCTTGGACCAGGGAGGCACCGGGGAGCTGTTTTTT. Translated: CASSLDQGGTGELFF.

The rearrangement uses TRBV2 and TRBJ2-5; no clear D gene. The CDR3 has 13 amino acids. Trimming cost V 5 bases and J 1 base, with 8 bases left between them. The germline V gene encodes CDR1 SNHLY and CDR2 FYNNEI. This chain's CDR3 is CASSRDTQETQYF. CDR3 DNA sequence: TGTGCCAGCAGTAGAGACACCCAAGAGACCCAGTACTTC.

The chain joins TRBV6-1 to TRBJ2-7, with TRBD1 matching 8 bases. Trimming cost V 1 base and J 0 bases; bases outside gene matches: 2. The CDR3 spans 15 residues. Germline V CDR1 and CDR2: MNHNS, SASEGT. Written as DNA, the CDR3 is TGTGCCAGCAGTGAAGTCAGGGGGCCCTCCTACGAGCAGTACTTC. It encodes CASSEVRGPSYEQYF.

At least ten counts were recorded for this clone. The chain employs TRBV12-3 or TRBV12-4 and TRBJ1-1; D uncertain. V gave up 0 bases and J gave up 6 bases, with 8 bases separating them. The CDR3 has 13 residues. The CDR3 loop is CASSLALRSEAFF. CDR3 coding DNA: TGTGCCAGCAGTTTAGCGCTTCGGTCTGAAGCTTTCTTT.

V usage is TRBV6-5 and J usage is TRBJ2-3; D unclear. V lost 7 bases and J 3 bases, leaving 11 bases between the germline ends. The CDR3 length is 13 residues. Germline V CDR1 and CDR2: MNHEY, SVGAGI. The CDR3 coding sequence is TGTGCCAGCATGCCTAGATCTACAGATACGCAGTATTTT. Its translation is CASMPRSTDTQYF.

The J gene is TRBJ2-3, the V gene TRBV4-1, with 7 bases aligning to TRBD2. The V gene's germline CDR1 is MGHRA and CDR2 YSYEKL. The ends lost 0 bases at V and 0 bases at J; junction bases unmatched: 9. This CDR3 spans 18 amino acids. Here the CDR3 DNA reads TGCGCCAGCAGCCAAGAGGGCCCTGGAGCGGGGAGCACAGATACGCAGTATTTT. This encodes CASSQEGPGAGSTDTQYF.

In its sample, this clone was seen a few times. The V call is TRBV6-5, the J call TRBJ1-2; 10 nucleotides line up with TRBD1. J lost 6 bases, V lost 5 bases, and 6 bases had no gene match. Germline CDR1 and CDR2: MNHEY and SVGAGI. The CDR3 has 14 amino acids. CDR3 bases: TGTGCCAGCAGTCTAAGACAGGGGGCGGATGGCTACACCTTC. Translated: CASSLRQGADGYTF.

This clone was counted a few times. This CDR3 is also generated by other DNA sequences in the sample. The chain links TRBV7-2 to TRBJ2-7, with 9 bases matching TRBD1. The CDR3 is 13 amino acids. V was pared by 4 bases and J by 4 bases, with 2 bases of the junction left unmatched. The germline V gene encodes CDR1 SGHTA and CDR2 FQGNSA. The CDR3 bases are TGTGCCAGCAGCTCCGACAGGGGGTACGAGCAGTACTTC. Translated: CASSSDRGYEQYF.

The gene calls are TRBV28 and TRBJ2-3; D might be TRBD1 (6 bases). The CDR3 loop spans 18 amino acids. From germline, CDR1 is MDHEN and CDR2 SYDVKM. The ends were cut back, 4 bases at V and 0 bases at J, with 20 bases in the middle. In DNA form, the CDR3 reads TGTGCCAGCAGTTCCCCAGGAGGTCCAGGGGAGAGCACAGATACGCAGTATTTT. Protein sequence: CASSSPGGPGESTDTQYF.

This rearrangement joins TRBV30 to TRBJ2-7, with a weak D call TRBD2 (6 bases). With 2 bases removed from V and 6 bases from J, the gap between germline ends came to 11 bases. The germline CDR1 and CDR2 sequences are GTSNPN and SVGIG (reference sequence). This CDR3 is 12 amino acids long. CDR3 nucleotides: TGTGCCTGGAGTAGTTGGGGGGTCGAGCAGTACTTC. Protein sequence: CAWSSWGVEQYF.

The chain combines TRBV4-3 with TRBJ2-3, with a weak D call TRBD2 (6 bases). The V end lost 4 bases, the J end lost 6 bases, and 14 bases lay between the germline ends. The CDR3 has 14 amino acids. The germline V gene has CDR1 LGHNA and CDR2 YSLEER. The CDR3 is CASSPGGSPDTQYF. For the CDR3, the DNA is TGCGCCAGCAGCCCCGGGGGTTCCCCCGATACGCAGTATTTT.